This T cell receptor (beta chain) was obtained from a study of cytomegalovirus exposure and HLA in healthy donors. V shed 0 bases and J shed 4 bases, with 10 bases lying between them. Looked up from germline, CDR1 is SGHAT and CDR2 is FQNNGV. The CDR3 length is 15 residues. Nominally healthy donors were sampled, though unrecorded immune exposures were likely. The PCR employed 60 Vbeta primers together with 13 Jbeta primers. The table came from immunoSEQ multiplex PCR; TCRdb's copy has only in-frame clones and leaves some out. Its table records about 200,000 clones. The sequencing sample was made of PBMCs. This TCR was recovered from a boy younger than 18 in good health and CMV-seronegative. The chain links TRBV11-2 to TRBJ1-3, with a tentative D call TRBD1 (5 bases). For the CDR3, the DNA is TGTGCCAGCAGCTTAGATTCAGGGTTGGGAAACACCATATATTTT. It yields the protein CASSLDSGLGNTIYF.